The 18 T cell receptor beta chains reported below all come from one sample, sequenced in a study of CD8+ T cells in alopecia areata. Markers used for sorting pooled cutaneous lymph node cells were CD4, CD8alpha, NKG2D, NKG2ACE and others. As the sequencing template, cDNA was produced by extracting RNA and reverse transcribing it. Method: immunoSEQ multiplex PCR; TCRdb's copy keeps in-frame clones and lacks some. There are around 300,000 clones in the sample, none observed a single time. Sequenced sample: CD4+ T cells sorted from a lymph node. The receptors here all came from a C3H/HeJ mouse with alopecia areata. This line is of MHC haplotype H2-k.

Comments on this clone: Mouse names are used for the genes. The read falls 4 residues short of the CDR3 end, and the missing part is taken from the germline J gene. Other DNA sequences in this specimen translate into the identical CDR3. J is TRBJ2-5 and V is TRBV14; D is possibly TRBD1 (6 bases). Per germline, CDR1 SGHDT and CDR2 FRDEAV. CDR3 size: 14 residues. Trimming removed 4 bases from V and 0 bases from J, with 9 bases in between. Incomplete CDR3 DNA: TGTGCCAGCAGTCCGGACAGAAACCAAGAC. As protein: CASSPDRNQD. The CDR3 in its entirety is CASSPDRNQDTQYF.

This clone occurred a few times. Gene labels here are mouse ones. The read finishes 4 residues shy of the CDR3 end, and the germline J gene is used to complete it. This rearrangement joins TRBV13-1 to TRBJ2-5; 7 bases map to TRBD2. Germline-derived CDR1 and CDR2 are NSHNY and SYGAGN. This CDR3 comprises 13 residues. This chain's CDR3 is CASSEVGGDTQYF. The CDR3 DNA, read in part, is TGTGCCAGCAGTGAAGTGGGGGGTGAC.

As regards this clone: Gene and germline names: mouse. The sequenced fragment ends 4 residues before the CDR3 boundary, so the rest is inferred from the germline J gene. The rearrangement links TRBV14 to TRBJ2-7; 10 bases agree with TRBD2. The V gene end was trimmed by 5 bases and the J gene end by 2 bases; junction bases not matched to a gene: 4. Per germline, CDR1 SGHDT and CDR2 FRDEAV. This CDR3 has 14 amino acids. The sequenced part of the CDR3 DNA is TGTGCCAGCAGCTCGGGACTGGGGACCTAT. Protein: CASSSGLGTY. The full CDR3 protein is CASSSGLGTYEQYF.

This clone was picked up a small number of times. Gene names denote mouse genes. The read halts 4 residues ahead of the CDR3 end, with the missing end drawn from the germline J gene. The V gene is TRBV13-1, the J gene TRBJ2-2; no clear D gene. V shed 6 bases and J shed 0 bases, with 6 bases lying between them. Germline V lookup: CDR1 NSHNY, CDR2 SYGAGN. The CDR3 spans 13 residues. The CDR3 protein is CASTATNTGQLYF. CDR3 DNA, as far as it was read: TGTGCCAGCACTGCTACAAACACCGGG.

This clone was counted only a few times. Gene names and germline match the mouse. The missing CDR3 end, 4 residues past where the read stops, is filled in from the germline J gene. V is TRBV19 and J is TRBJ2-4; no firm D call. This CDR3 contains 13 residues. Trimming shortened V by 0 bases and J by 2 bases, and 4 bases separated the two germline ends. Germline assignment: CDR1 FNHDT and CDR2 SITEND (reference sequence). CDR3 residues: CASSIGDQNTLYF. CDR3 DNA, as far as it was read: TGTGCCAGCAGTATAGGGGATCAAAAC.

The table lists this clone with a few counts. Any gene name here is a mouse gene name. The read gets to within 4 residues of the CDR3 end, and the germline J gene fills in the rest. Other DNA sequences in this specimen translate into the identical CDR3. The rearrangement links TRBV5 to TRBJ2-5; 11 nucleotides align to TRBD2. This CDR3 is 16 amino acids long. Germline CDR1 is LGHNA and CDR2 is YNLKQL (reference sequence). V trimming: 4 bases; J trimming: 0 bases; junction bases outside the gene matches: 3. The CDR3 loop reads CASSLGTGGNQDTQYF. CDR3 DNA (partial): TGTGCCAGCAGCCTCGGGACTGGGGGTAACCAAGAC.

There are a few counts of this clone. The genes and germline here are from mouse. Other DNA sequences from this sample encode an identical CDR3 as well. This CDR3 reads CASRTGSQDTQYF. The sequenced CDR3 bases are TGTGCCAGCAGGACAGGGAGCCAAGAC. V usage is TRBV14 and J usage is TRBJ2-5; 7 nucleotides align to TRBD1. The read ends 4 residues before the CDR3 terminus; that terminus is restored from the germline J gene. The CDR3 length is 13 residues. Germline assignment: CDR1 SGHDT and CDR2 FRDEAV. The V gene end was trimmed by 5 bases and the J gene end by 2 bases; junction bases not matched to a gene: 2.

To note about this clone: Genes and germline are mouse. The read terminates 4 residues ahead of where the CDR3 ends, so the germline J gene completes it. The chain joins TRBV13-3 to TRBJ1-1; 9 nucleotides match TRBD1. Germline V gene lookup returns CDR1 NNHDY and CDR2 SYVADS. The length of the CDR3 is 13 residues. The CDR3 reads CASSALTGGEVFF. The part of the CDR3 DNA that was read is TGTGCCAGCAGTGCCCTGACAGGGGGA.

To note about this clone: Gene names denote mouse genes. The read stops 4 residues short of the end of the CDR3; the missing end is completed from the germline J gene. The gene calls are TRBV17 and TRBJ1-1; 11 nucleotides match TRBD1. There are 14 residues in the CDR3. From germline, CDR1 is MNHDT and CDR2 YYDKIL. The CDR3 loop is CASSTGQGGTEVFF. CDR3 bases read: TGTGCTAGCAGTACGGGACAGGGGGGTACA.

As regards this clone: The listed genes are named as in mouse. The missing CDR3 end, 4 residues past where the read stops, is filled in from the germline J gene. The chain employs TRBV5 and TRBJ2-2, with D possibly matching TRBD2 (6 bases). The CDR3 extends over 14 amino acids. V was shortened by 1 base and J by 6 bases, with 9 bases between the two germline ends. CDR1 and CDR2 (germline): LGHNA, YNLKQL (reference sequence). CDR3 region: CASSQARGAGQLYF. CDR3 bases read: TGTGCCAGCAGCCAAGCCCGGGGGGCCGGG.

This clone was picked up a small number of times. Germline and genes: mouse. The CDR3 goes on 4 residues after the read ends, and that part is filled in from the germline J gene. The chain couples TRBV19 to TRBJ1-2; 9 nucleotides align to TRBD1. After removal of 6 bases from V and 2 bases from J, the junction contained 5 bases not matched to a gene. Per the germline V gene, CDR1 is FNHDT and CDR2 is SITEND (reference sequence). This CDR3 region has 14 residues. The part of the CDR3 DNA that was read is TGTGCCAGCAACACCGACAGGGGGAACTCC. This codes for CASNTDRGNS. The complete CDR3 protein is CASNTDRGNSDYTF.

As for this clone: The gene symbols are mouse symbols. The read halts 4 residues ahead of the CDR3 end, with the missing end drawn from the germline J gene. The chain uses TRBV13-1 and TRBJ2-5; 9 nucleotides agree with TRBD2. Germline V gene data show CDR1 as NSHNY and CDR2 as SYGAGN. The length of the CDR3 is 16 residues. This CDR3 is CASSDAITGGRDTQYF. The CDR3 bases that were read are TGTGCCAGCAGTGATGCAATCACTGGGGGGAGAGAC.

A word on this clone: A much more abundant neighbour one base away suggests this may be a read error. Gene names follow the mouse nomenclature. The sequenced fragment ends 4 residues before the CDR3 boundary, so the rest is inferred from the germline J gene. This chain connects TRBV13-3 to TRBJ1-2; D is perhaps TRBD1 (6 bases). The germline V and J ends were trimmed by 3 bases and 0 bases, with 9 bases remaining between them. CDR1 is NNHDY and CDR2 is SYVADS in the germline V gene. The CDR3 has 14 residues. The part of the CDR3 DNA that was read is TGTGCCAGCAGTGGGGGGACATCAAACTCC. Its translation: CASSGGTSNS. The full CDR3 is CASSGGTSNSDYTF.

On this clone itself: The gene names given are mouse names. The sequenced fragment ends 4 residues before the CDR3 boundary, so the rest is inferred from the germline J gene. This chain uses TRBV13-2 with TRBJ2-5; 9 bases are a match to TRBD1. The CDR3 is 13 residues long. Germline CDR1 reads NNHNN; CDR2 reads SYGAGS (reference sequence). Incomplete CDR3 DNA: TGTGCCACGGGGACAGGGAGACTAGAC. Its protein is CATGTGRLD. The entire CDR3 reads CATGTGRLDTQYF.

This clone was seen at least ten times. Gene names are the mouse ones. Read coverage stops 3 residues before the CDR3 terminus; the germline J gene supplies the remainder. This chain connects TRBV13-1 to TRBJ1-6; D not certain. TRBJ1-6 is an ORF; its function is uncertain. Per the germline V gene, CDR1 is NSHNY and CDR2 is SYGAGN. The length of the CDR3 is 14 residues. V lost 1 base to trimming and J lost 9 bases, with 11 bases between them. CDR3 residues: CASSDSLPGSPLYF. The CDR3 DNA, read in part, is TGTGCCAGCAGTGATAGTCTCCCTGGTTCGCCC.

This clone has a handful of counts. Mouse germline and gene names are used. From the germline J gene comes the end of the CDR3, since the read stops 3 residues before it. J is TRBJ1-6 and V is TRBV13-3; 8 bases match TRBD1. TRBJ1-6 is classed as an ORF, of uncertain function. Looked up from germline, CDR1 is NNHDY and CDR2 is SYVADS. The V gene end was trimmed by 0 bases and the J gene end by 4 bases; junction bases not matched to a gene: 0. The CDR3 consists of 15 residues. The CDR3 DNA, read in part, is TGTGCCAGCAGTGATGGACAGGGGTATAATTCGCCC. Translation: CASSDGQGYNSP. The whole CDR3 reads CASSDGQGYNSPLYF.

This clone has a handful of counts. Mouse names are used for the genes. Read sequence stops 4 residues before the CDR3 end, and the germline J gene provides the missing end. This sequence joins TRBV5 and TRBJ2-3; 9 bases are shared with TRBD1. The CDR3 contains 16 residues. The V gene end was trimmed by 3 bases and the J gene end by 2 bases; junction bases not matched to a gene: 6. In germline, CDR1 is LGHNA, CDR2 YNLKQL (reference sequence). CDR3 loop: CASSQLRDRDAETLYF. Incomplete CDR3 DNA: TGTGCCAGCAGCCAGCTCCGGGACAGGGATGCAGAA.

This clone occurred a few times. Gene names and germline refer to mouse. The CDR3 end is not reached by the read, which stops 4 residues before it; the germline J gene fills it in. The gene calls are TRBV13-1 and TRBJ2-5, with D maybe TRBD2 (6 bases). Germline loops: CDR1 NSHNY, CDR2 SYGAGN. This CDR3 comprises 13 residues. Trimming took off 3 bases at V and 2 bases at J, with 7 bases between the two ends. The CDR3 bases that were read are TGTGCCAGCAGTGGGGACTTCCAAGAC. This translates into CASSGDFQD. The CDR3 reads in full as CASSGDFQDTQYF.